This T cell receptor (beta chain) stems from a study of early T cells in non-severe SARS-CoV-2 infection. The germline gives CDR1 LGHNA, CDR2 YSLEER. The CDR3 totals 13 residues. V gave up 1 base and J gave up 9 bases, with 10 bases separating them. This clonotype was seen ten or more times. TCRdb recomputed calls from the 5' RACE reads with MiXCR, one row per CDR3 protein. The sample carries approximately 60,000 distinct CDR3 sequences, approximately 9.2% recorded once. The receptor was isolated from an adult who was a healthcare worker with PCR-confirmed SARS-CoV-2 infection or an uninfected control (not recorded which). The material was whole blood, obtained at baseline. The chain combines TRBV4-3 with TRBJ2-1; D gene uncertain. CDR3 DNA sequence: TGCGCCAGCAGCCAAGTCGGGTGGGGTGAGCAGTTCTTC. It specifies CASSQVGWGEQFF.